This T cell receptor (beta chain) is drawn from a study of lymphopenia after photon versus proton radiotherapy. Points from the study as a whole: A bigger post-nadir fall in TCR diversity correlated inversely with survival time in deceased patients. After lymphocyte nadir, photon-treated repertoires showed oligoclonal expansion, especially CD8+ Temra. Better survival with proton therapy was suggested as possible, not demonstrated.

Germline V gene data show CDR1 as MGHDK and CDR2 as SYGVNS. V lost 0 bases and J lost 6, with 0 bases in between. This CDR3 region has 10 residues. This clone was seen more than once but under ten times. As yet, its antigen is unknown. Method: immunoSEQ multiplex PCR; TCRdb's copy keeps in-frame clones and lacks some. The sample contains about 160,000 clones, 88% of which appear only once. This chain joins TRBV25-1 and TRBJ2-7; D is unresolved. The source was peripheral blood, collected from a patient treated with photon-based radiotherapy. The receptor's source is a man aged 50-59 years with gastric cancer. This CDR3 is CASSEYEQYF. CDR3 DNA: TGTGCCAGCAGTGAATACGAGCAGTACTTC.